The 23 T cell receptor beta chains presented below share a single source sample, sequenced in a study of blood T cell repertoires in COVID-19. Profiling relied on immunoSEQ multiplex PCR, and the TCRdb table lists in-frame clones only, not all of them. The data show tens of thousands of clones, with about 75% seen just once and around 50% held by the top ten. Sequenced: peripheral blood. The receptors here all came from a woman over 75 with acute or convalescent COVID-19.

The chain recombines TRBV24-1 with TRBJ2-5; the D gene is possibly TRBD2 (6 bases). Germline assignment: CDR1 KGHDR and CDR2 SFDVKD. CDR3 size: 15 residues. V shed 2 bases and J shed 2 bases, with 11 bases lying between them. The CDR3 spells CATSDSRDFQETQYF. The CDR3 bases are TGTGCCACCAGTGATTCTAGGGACTTTCAAGAGACCCAGTACTTC.

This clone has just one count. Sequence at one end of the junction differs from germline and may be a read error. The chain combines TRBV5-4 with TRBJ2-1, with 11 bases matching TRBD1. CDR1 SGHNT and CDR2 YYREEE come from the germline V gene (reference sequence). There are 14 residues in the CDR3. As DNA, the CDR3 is TGTGCCAGCAGATTGGACAGGGGGCTAAATGAGCAGTTCTTC. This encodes CASRLDRGLNEQFF.

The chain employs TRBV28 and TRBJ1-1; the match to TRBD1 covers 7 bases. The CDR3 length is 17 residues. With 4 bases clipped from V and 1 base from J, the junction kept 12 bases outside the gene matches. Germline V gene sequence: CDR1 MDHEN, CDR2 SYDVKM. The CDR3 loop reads CASSSRTPTGRNTEAFF. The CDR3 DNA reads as TGTGCCAGCAGTTCCCGCACTCCGACAGGGCGGAACACTGAAGCTTTCTTT.

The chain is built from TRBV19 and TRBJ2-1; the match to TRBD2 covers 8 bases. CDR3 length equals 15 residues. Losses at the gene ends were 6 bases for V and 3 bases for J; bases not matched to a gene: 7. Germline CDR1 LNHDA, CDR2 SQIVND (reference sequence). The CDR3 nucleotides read TGTGCCAGTAGCTTGACTAGCGCAAACTACAATGAGCAGTTCTTC. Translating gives CASSLTSANYNEQFF.

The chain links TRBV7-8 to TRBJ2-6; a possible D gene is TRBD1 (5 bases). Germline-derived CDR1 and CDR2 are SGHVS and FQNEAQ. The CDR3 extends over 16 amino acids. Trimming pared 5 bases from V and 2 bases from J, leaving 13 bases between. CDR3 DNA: TGTGCCAGCAGCCAGACGACAGCTACTGGGGCCAACGTCCTGACTTTC. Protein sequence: CASSQTTATGANVLTF.

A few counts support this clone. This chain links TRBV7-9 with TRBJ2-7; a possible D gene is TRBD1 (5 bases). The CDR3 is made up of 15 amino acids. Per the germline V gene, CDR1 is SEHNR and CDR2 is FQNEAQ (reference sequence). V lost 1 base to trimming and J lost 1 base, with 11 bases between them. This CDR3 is CASSLEDRYSYEQYF. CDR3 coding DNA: TGTGCCAGCAGCTTAGAAGACAGATATTCCTACGAGCAGTACTTC.

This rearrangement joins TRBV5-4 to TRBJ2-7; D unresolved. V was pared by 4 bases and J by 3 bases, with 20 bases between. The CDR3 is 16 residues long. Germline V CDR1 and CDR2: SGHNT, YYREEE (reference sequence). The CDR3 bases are TGTGCCAGCAGCCATAATGATTTGGCAGTTTTCTACGAGCAGTACTTC. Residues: CASSHNDLAVFYEQYF.

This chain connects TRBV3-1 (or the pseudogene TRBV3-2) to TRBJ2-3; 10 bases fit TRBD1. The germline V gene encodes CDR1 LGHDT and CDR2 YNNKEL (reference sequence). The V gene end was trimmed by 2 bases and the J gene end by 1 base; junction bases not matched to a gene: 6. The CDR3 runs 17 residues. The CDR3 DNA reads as TGTGCCAGCAGCCAAAGGGCCGACAGGGGGCGCACAGATACGCAGTATTTT. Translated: CASSQRADRGRTDTQYF.

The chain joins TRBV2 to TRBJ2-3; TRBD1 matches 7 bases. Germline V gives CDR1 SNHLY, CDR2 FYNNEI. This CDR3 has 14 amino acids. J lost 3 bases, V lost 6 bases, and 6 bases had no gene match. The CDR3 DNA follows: TGTGCCAGCAGCCGGGACAGTGGTACAGATACGCAGTATTTT. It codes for CASSRDSGTDTQYF.

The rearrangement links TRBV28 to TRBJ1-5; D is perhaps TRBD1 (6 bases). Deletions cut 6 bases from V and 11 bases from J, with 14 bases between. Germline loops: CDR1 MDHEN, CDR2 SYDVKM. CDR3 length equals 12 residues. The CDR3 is CASRRGGGTQHF. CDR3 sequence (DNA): TGTGCCAGCAGGCGGGGAGGGGGGACCCAGCATTTT.

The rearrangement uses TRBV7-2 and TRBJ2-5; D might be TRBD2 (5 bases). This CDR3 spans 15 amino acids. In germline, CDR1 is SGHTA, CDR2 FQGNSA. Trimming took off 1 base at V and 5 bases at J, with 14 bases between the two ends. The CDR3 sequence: CASSLVGPPGETQYF. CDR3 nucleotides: TGTGCCAGCAGCTTAGTGGGCCCCCCGGGGGAGACCCAGTACTTC.

The DNA of the CDR3 is TGCAGCGTGGGGACCGGGACAGGGGGCAATGGCTACACCTTC. Translating gives CSVGTGTGGNGYTF. This rearrangement joins TRBV29-1 to TRBJ1-2; 12 bases match TRBD1. CDR1 SQVTM and CDR2 ANQGSEA come from the germline V gene. The CDR3 runs to 14 residues. J gave up 6 bases and V 6 bases, and 8 bases lay outside the gene matches.

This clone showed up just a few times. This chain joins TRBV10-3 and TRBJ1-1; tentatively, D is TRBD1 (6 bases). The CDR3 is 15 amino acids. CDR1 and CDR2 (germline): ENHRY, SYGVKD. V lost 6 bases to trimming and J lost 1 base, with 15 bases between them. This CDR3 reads CAISGQIVGNTEAFF. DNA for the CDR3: TGTGCCATCAGCGGACAGATTGTGGGGAACACTGAAGCTTTCTTT.

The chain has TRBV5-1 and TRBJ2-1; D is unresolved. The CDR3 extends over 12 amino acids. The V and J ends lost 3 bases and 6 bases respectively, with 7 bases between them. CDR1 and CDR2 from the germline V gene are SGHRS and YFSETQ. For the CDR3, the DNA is TGCGCCAGCAGCTCTGTGAGCAATGAGCAGTTCTTC. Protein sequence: CASSSVSNEQFF.

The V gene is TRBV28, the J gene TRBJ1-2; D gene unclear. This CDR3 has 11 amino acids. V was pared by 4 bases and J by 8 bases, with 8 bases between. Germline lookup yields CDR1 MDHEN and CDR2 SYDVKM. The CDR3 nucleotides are TGTGCCAGCAGTTCCCCCCGGGGCTACACCTTC. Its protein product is CASSSPRGYTF.

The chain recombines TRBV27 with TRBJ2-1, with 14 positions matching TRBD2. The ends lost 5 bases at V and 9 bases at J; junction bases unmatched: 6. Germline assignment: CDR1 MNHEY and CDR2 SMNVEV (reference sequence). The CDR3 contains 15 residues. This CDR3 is CASSPEGLAGAEQFF. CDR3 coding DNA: TGTGCCAGCAGTCCCGAGGGACTAGCGGGGGCTGAGCAGTTCTTC.

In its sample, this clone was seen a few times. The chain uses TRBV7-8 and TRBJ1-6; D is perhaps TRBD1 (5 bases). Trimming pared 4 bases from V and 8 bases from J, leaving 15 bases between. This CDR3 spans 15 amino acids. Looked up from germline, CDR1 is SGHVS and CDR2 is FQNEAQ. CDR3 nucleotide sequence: TGTGCCAGCAGCTCCCTTTCTCTCAGGGATTCACCCCTCCACTTT. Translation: CASSSLSLRDSPLHF.

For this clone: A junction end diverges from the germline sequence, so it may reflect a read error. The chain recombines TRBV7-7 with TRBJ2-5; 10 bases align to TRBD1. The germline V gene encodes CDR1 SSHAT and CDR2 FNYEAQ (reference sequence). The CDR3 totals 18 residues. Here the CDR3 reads CASSLGKTGGRGEETQYF. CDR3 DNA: TGTGCTAGCAGCTTAGGAAAGACAGGGGGCCGAGGGGAGGAGACCCAGTACTTC.

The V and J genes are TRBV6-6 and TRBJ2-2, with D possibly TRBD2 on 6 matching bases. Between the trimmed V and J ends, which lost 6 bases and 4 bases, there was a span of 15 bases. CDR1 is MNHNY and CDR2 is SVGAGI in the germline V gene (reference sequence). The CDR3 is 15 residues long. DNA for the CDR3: TGTGCCAGCAGATCGCCGGGACTCACCACCGGGGAGCTGTTTTTT. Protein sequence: CASRSPGLTTGELFF.

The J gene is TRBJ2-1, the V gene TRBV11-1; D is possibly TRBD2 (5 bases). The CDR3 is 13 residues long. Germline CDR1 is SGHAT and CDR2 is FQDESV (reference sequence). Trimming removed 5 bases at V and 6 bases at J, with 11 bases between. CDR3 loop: CASSHYGGNEQFF. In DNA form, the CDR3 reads TGTGCCAGCAGCCACTACGGAGGCAATGAGCAGTTCTTC.

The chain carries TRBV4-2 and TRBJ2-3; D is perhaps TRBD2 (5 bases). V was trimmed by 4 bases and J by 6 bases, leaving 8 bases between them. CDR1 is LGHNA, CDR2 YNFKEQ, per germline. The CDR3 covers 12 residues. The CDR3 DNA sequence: TGTGCCAGCAGCCCACTAGGCGATACGCAGTATTTT. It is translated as CASSPLGDTQYF.

CDR3: CASSLGGGKETQYF. The CDR3 DNA sequence: TGTGCCAGCAGTTTAGGAGGGGGCAAGGAGACCCAGTACTTC. This sequence joins TRBV28 and TRBJ2-5, with D possibly matching TRBD1 (7 bases). The CDR3 consists of 14 residues. CDR1 is MDHEN, CDR2 SYDVKM, per germline. With 2 bases removed from V and 5 bases from J, the gap between germline ends came to 12 bases.

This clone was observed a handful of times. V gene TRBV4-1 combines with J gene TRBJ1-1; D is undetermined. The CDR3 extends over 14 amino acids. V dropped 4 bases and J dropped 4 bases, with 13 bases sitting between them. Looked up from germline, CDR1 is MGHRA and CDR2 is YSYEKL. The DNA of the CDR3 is TGCGCCAGCAGCCCCCTGCGGGAAGTCACTGAAGCTTTCTTT. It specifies CASSPLREVTEAFF.